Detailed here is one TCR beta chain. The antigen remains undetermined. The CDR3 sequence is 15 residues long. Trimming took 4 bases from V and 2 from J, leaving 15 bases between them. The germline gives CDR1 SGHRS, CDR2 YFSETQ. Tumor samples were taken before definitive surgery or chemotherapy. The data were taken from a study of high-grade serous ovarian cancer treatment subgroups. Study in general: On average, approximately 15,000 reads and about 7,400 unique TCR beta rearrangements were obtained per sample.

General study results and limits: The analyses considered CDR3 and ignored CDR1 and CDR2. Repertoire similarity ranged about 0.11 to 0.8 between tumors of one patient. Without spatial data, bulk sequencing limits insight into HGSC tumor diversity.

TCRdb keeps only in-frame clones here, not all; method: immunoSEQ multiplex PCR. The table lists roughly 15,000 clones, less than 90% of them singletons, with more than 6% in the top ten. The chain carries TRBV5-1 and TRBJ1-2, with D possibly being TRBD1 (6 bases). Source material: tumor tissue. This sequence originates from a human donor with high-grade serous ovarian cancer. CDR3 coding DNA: TGCGCCAGCAGCAGGAACGAGGACAGAAACTATGGCTACACCTTC. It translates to CASSRNEDRNYGYTF.